The sequence of this T cell receptor beta chain was determined in a study of control samples from healthy donors and cancer patients. Libraries were prepared by immunoSEQ multiplex PCR; TCRdb keeps only in-frame clonotypes and omits some of them. The sample lists 35,000 to 50,000 clones, roughly 86% occurring once. Trimming cost V 3 bases and J 0 bases, with 8 bases left between them. CDR1 and CDR2 from the germline V gene are LNHDA and SQIVND (reference sequence). This CDR3 region has 14 residues. V is TRBV19 and J is TRBJ1-2; D unclear. The material sequenced was PBMCs. The sequence derives from a woman aged 60-75 years with lung cancer. This CDR3 is CASSIAGANYGYTF. The CDR3 DNA follows: TGTGCCAGTAGTATCGCGGGAGCTAACTATGGCTACACCTTC.